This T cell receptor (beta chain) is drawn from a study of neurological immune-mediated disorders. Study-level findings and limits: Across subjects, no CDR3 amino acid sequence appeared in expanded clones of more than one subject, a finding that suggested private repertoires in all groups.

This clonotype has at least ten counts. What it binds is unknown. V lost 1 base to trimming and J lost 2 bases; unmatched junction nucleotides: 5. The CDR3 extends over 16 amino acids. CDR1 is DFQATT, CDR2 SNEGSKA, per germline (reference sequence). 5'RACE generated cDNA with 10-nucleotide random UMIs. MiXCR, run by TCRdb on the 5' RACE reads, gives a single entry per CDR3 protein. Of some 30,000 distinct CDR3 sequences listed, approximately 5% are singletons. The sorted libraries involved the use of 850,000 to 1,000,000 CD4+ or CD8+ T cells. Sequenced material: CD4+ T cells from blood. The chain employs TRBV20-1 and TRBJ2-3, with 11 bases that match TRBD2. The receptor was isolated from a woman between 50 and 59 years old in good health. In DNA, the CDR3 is TGCAGTGCTAGAGCCAAACTAGCGGGGGTCACAGATACGCAGTATTTT. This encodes CSARAKLAGVTDTQYF.